This TCR beta chain comes out of a study of blood T cells in healthy people across ages. Study-level findings and limits: Samples with more naive T cells showed higher observed beta diversity.

This CDR3 contains 13 residues. CDR1 SGHDT and CDR2 YYEEEE come from the germline V gene. V lost 4 bases and J 3 bases, leaving 8 bases between the germline ends. Then a second PCR, running about 6 to 11 cycles, was carried out with a sample-barcoded 5' primer and a J-beta primer mix. A single record per CDR3 protein comes from TCRdb applying MiXCR to the 5' RACE reads. The data hold 700,000 or so distinct CDR3 sequences, with around a fifth observed a single time. In the case of this clonotype: Its antigen is undetermined.

The sequenced material came from blood. The genes are TRBV5-6 and TRBJ1-5; D gene ambiguous. The origin of this receptor is a man between 65 and 80 years old in good health. The CDR3, as DNA: TGTGCCAGCAGCAAATGGACCAATCAGCCCCAGCATTTT. It yields the protein CASSKWTNQPQHF.